This TCR beta chain appears in the sequencing data of a study of T cells in Graves' hyperthyroidism and ophthalmopathy. It was RNA transcripts that yielded the amplified TCR beta CDR3 regions. In the first-round RT-PCR of the TCR CDR3, the HTBI primer set was used. TCRdb re-derived calls from the multiplex PCR reads in MiXCR, one entry per CDR3 protein. Of roughly 400,000 distinct CDR3 sequences in the sample, around 16% were seen once. This clonotype has a count of ten or more. CDR1 SGHTA and CDR2 FQGNSA come from the germline V gene. The CDR3 contains 15 residues. Between the trimmed V and J ends, which lost 1 base and 6 bases, there was a span of 15 bases. It was uncontrolled infection, other autoimmune disease, pregnancy or lactation that excluded patients.

This TCR derives from a woman under 30 with Graves' hyperthyroidism that later progressed to Graves' ophthalmopathy. The chain combines TRBV7-2 with TRBJ1-1, with D possibly TRBD1 on 5 matching bases. The material sequenced was blood. The CDR3 bases are TGTGCCAGCAGCTTAGACCTGACAGCCTGGTCTGAAGCTTTCTTT. It yields the protein CASSLDLTAWSEAFF. Drawing the rest from reference TRBV7-2 and TRBJ1-1, the complete variable domain is GAGVSQSPSNKVTEKGKDVELRCDPISGHTALYWYRQSLGQGLEFLIYFQGNSAPDKSGLPSDRFSAERTGGSVSTLTIQRTQQEDSAVYLCASSLDLTAWSEAFFGQGTRLTVV.